The 4 T cell receptor beta chains presented below share a single source sample, sequenced in a study of blood T cell repertoires in COVID-19 (dated by TCRdb to about 2020). The protocol used for the library was the immunoSEQ multiplex PCR assay. The table was pulled from immuneACCESS by TCRdb, which kept in-frame rearrangements only. Such tables lose some clones; where checked, under half of the loss comes from unresolved V genes, and the rest has no known cause. The sample contains 210,000 or so clones, 82% of them found a single time. The ten most abundant clones make up less than 15% of the sample. The specimen was peripheral blood. The source of these receptors is a woman between 40 and 50 years old with acute or convalescent COVID-19.

The CDR3 region is CASSEASDPGYEQYF. DNA of the CDR3: TGTGCCAGCAGTGAAGCCTCGGATCCGGGTTACGAGCAGTACTTC. This sequence joins TRBV6-1 and TRBJ2-7; no clear D. CDR1 and CDR2 from the germline V gene are MNHNS and SASEGT. The CDR3 is made up of 15 amino acids. Trimming cost V 0 bases and J 4 bases, with 13 bases left between them.

The chain couples TRBV27 to TRBJ1-2; 10 bases match TRBD1. The CDR3 loop spans 13 amino acids. Trimming at V came to 8 bases and at J to 0 bases, leaving 0 bases not matched to a gene. Looked up from germline, CDR1 is MNHEY and CDR2 is SMNVEV (reference sequence). The CDR3 DNA sequence: TGTGCCAGCGGACAGGGGGCTAACTATGGCTACACCTTC. Translation gives CASGQGANYGYTF.

This chain links TRBV10-3 with TRBJ2-5; 7 bases align to TRBD2. CDR3 length: 17 amino acids. Germline V gives CDR1 ENHRY, CDR2 SYGVKD. With V trimmed by 0 bases and J by 4 bases, 11 bases remained unmatched. CDR3 in DNA: TGTGCCATCAGTGAGTCTGAGACTAGCTTTGTCAGAGAGACCCAGTACTTC. Translating gives CAISESETSFVRETQYF.

V usage is TRBV12-3 or TRBV12-4 and J usage is TRBJ1-1; D uncertain. This CDR3 has 11 residues. V was clipped by 2 bases and J by 7 bases, with 5 bases between them. CDR3 amino acids: CASSLSNEAFF. The CDR3 region has the DNA TGTGCCAGCAGTTTATCCAATGAAGCTTTCTTT.